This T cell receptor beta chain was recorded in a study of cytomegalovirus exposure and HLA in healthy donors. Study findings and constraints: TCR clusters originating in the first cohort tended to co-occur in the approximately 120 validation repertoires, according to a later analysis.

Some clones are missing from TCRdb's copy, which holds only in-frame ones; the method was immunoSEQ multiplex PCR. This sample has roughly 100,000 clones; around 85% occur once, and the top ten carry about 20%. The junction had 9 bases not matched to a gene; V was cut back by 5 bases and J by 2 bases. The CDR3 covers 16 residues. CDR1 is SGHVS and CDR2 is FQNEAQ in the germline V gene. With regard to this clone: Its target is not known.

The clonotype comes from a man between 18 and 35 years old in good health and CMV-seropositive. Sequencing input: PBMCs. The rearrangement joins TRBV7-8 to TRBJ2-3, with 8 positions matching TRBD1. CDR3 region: CASSRTGTGLTDTQYF. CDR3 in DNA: TGTGCCAGCAGCCGAACCGGGACAGGCCTCACAGATACGCAGTATTTT.